The rows below give T cell receptor beta chains drawn from one sample of a study of blood T cell repertoires in COVID-19. Assay: immunoSEQ multiplex PCR; the TCRdb copy retains only in-frame clones and omits some. The data hold under 350,000 clones, with around nine tenths observed a single time. The specimen was peripheral blood. These receptors were collected from a man aged 45 to 65 with acute or convalescent COVID-19. The CDR3 runs from the conserved cysteine through the conserved F or W.

v_call	j_call	cdr3_aa
TRBV7-9	TRBJ1-3	CASSPQGGSGNTIYF
TRBV30	TRBJ1-4	CACQPTASNEKLFF
TRBV5-1	TRBJ2-5	CASSLAKETQYF
TRBV3-1/TRBV3-2	TRBJ2-2	CASSQLLAATGELFF
TRBV4-1	TRBJ2-2	CASSQGQGAWATGELFF
TRBV6-5	TRBJ2-5	CASSYRMGQTQETQYF
TRBV5-5	TRBJ1-1	CASSFPGQGAQRSSEAFF
TRBV10-3	TRBJ2-7	CAISGQGAVYEQYF
TRBV6-1	TRBJ1-3	CASSELSLSGNTIYF
TRBV5-1	TRBJ2-7	CASSLETDPLRQYF
TRBV4-1	TRBJ1-4	CASSHLHSGWEKLFF
TRBV7-9	TRBJ1-6	CASSRQNNSPLHF
TRBV5-1	TRBJ2-1	CASRRLLAGDPLLYNEQFF
TRBV7-6	TRBJ2-7	CASSPMTGDEQYF
TRBV10-3	TRBJ2-1	CAIRTGLDGDEQFF
TRBV19	TRBJ2-1	CASQSYNEQFF
TRBV7-8	TRBJ1-1	CASSSVGTGPNTEAFF
TRBV19	TRBJ2-5	CASSIRSLAVETQYF
TRBV7-2	TRBJ2-7	CASSPGGVPPYEQYF
TRBV29-1	TRBJ1-2	CSVEGGTYGYTF
TRBV3-1/TRBV3-2	TRBJ2-1	CASSQEPSTGAYNEQFF
TRBV6-6	TRBJ2-5	CASNPSPPGVAQYF
TRBV6-6	TRBJ2-3	CASSPSGGAGDTQYF